This T cell receptor beta chain comes out of a study of blood T cell repertoires in COVID-19. Study in general: Sites in the United States, Italy and Spain provided acute and convalescent COVID-19 samples. PBMCs, B-cell-depleted T cells, or T cells provided the cDNA or gDNA that made up the material.

CDR3 length equals 12 residues. V shed 5 bases and J shed 3 bases, with 8 bases lying between them. Germline CDR1 SGHTA, CDR2 FQGNSA. Sequencing used immunoSEQ multiplex PCR; TCRdb keeps in-frame clones, though not all of them. Of 65,000 to 90,000 clones in the sample, 65% to 85% were seen once. This rearrangement joins TRBV7-2 to TRBJ2-7, with D possibly being TRBD1 (6 bases). The material sequenced was peripheral blood. This sequence originates from a man older than 75 with active or convalescent COVID-19. In DNA form, the CDR3 reads TGTGCCAGCAGCCAACAGGGCTACGAGCAGTACTTC. Translation: CASSQQGYEQYF.